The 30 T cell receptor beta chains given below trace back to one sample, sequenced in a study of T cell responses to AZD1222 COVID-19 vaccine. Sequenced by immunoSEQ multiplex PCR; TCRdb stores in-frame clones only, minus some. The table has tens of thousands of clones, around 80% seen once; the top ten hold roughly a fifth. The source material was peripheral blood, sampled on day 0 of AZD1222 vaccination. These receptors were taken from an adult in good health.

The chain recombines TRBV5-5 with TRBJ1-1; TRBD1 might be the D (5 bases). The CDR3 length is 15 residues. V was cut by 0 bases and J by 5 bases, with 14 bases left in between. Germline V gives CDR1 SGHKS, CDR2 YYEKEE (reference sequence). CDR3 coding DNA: TGTGCCAGCAGCTTGGCATCCGGGAAGGGGACTGAAGCTTTCTTT. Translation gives CASSLASGKGTEAFF. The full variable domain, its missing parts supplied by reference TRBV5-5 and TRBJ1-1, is DAGVTQSPTHLIKTRGQQVTLRCSPISGHKSVSWYQQVLGQGPQFIFQYYEKEERGRGNFPDRFSARQFPNYSSELNVNALLLGDSALYLCASSLASGKGTEAFFGQGTRLTVV.

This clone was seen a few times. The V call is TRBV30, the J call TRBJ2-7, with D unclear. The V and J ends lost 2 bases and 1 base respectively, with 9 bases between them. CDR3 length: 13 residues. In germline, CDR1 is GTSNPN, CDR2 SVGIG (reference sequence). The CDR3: CAWSIAASYEQYF. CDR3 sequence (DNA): TGTGCCTGGAGTATAGCCGCATCCTACGAGCAGTACTTC. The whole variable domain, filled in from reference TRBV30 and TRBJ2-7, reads SQTIHQWPATLVQPVGSPLSLECTVEGTSNPNLYWYRQAAGRGLQLLFYSVGIGQISSEVPQNLSASRPQDRQFILSSKKLLLSDSGFYLCAWSIAASYEQYFGPGTRLTVT.

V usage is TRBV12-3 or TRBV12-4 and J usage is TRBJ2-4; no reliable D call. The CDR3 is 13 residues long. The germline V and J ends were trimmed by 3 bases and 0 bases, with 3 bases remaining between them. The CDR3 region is CASSLVAKNIQYF. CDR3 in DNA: TGTGCCAGCAGTTTGGTAGCCAAAAACATTCAGTACTTC.

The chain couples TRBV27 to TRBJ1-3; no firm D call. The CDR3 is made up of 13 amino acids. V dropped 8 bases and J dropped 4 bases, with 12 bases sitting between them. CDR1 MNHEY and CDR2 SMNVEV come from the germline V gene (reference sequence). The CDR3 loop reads CASRPGGGNTIYF. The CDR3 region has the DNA TGTGCCAGCCGCCCAGGAGGAGGAAACACCATATATTTT.

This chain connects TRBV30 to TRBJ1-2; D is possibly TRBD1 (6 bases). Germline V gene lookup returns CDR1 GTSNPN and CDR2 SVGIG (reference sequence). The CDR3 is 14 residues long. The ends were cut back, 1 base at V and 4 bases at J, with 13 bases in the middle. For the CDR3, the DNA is TGTGCCTGGAGTGGTGTGACAGGATTCTATGGCTACACCTTC. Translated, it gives CAWSGVTGFYGYTF.

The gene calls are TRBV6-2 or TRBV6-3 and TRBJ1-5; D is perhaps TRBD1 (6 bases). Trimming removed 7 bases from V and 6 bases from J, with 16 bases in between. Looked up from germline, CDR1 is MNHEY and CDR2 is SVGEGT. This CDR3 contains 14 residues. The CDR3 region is CASNPTGSGQPQHF. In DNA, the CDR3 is TGTGCCAGCAACCCCACAGGGAGCGGTCAGCCCCAGCATTTT.

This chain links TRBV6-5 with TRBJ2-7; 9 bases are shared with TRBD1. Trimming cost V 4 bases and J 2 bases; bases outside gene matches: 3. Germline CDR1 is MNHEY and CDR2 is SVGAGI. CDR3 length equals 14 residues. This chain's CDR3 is CASSFTGGPYEQYF. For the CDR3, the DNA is TGTGCCAGCAGTTTCACAGGGGGCCCCTACGAGCAGTACTTC.

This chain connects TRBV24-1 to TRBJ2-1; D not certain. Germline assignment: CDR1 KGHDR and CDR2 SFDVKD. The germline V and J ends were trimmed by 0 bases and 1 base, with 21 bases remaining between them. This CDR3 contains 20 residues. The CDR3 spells CATSDLLRTVGRRSYNEQFF. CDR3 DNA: TGTGCCACCAGTGATTTGCTTAGGACGGTCGGTCGCAGGTCCTACAATGAGCAGTTCTTC.

CDR3 bases: TGTGTCAGAAGCTTAGTCTCCCGACAGGGTAAAGACAATGAGCAGTTCTTC. This gives the protein CVRSLVSRQGKDNEQFF. This chain links TRBV7-5 with TRBJ2-1; TRBD1, the table's D call, was not compared with the DNA. TRBV7-5 is tagged as a pseudogene. This CDR3 has 17 amino acids.

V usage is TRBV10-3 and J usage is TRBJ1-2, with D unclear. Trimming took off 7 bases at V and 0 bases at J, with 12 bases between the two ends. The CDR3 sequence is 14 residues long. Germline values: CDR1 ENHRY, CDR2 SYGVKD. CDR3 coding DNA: TGTGCCATCACCGCGTTAGATACTAACTATGGCTACACCTTC. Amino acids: CAITALDTNYGYTF.

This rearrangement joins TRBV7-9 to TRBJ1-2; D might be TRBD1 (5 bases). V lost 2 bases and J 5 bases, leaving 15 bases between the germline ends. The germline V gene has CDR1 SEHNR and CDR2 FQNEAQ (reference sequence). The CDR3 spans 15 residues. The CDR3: CASSLKEGSVYGYTF. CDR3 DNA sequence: TGTGCCAGCAGCTTAAAGGAGGGGTCTGTTTATGGCTACACCTTC.

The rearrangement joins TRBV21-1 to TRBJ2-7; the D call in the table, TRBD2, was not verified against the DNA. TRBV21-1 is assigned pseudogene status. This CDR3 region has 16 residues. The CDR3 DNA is TGTGCCAGCAGCAAAGGGGCGGGACCTTCGCTCGGGGAGCAGTACTTC. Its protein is CASSKGAGPSLGEQYF.

As DNA, the CDR3 is TGTGCCAGCAGCCAAGGTCCTGAAGCTTTCTTT. It yields the protein CASSQGPEAFF. The chain uses TRBV3-1 (or the pseudogene TRBV3-2) and TRBJ1-1; no clear D gene. This CDR3 spans 11 amino acids. V lost 1 base to trimming and J lost 6 bases, with 3 bases between them. CDR1 LGHDT and CDR2 YNNKEL come from the germline V gene (reference sequence).

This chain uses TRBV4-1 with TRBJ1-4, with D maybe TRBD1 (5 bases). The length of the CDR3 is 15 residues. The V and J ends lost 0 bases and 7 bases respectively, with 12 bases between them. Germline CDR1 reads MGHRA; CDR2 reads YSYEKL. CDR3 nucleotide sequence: TGCGCCAGCAGCCAAGATCATCAGGGCTTTGAAAAACTGTTTTTT. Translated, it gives CASSQDHQGFEKLFF.

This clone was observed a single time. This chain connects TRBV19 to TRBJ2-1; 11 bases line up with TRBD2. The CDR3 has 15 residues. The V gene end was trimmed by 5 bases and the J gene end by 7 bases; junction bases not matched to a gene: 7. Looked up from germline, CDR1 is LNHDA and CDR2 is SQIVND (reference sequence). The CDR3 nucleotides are TGTGCCAGTAGTCTCCCGGGACTAGCGGAAAATGAGCAGTTCTTC. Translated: CASSLPGLAENEQFF. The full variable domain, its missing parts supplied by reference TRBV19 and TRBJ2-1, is DGGITQSPKYLFRKEGQNVTLSCEQNLNHDAMYWYRQDPGQGLRLIYYSQIVNDFQKGDIAEGYSVSREKKESFPLTVTSAQKNPTAFYLCASSLPGLAENEQFFGPGTRLTVL.

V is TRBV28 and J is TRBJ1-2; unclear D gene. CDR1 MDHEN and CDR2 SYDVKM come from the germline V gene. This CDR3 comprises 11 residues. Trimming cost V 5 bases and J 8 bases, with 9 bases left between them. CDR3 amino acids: CASSPGGGYTF. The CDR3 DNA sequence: TGTGCCAGCAGTCCGGGAGGGGGCTACACCTTC.

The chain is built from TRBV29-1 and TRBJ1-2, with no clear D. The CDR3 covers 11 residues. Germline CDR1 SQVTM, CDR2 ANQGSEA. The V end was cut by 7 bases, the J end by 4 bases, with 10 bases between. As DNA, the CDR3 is TGCAGCGCCCGAGAAGGCTATGGCTACACCTTC. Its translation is CSAREGYGYTF. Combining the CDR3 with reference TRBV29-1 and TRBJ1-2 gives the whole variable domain SAVISQKPSRDICQRGTSLTIQCQVDSQVTMMFWYRQQPGQSLTLIATANQGSEATYESGFVIDKFPISRPNLTFSTLTVSNMSPEDSSIYLCSAREGYGYTFGSGTRLTVV.

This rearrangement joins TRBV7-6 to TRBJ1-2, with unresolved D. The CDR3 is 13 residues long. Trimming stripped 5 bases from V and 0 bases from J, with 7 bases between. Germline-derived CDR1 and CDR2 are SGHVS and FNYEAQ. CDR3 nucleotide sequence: TGTGCCAGCAGCCCGGAAGCTAACTATGGCTACACCTTC. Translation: CASSPEANYGYTF.

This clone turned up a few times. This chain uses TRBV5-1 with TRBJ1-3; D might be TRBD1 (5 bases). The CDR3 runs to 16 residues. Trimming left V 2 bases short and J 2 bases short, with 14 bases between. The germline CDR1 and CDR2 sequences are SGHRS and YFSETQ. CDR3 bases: TGCGCCAGCAGCTTAACCCCGGGGGGGACTGGAAACACCATATATTTT. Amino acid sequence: CASSLTPGGTGNTIYF.

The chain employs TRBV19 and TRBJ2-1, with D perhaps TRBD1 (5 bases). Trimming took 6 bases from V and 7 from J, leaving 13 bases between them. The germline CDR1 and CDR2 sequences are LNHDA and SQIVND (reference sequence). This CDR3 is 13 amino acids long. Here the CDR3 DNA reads TGTGCCAGTAGCGCGTCCCAGGGTAATGAGCAGTTCTTC. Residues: CASSASQGNEQFF.

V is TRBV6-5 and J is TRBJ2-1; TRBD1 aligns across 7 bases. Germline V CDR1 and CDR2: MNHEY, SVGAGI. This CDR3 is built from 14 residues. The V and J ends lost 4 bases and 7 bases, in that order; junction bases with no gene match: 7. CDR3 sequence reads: CASSSGTETNEQFF. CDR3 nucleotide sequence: TGTGCCAGCAGTTCCGGGACAGAGACTAATGAGCAGTTCTTC.

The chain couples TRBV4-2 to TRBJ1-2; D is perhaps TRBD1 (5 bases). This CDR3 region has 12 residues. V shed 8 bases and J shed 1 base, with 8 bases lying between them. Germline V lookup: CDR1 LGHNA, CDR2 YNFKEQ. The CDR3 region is CASRDVNYGYTF. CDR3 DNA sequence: TGTGCCAGCCGGGACGTTAACTATGGCTACACCTTC.

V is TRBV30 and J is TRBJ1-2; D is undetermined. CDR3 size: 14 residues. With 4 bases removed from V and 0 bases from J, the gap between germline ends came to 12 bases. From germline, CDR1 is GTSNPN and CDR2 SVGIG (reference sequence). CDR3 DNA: TGTGCCTGGAACGGGATTGGAACTAACTATGGCTACACCTTC. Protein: CAWNGIGTNYGYTF.

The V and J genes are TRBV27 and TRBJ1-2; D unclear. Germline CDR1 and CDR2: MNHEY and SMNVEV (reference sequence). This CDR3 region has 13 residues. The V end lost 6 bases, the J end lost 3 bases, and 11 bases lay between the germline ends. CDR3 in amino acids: CASRINQDYGYTF. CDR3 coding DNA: TGTGCCAGCAGAATTAACCAGGACTATGGCTACACCTTC.

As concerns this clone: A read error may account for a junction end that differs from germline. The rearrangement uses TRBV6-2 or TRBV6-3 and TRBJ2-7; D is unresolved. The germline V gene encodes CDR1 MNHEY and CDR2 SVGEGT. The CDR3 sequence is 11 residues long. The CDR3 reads CASSHSYEQYF. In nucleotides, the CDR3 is TGTGCCAGCAGTCACTCCTACGAGCAGTACTTC.

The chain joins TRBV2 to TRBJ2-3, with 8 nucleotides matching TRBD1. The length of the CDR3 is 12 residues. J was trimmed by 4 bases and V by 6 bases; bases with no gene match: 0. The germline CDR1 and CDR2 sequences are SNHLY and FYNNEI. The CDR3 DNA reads TGTGCCAGCAGGGACAGGGCAGATACGCAGTATTTT. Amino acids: CASRDRADTQYF.

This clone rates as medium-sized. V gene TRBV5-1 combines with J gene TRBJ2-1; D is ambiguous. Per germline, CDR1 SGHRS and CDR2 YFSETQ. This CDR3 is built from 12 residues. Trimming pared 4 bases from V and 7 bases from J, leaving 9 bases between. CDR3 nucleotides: TGCGCCAGCAGCACTTCCAGAAATGAGCAGTTCTTC. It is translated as CASSTSRNEQFF.

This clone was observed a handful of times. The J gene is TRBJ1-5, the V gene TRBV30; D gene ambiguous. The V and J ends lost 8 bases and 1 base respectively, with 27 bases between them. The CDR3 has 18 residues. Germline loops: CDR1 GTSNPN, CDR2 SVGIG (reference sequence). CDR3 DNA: TGTGCCCCCGCCCCCTATGTCAGTCCCCCTGGGAGCAATCAGCCCCAGCATTTT. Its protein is CAPAPYVSPPGSNQPQHF.

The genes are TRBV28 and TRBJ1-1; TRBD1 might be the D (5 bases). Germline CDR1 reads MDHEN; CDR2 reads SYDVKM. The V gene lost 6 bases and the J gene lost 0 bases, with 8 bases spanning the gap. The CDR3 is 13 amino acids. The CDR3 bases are TGTGCCAGCAGAGGGGCCTTGAACACTGAAGCTTTCTTT. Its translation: CASRGALNTEAFF.

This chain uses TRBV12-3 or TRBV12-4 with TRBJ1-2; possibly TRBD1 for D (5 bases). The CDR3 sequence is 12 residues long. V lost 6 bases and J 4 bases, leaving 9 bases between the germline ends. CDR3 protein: CASSRDLYGYTF. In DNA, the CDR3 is TGTGCCAGCAGCAGGGACCTCTATGGCTACACCTTC.